The 15 T cell receptor beta chains presented below share a single source sample, sequenced in a study of shared clonotypes between healthy human individuals. Some clones are missing from TCRdb's copy, which holds only in-frame ones; the method was immunoSEQ multiplex PCR. Here the sample spans about 1.1 million clones, 77% being singletons. The sample taken for sequencing was memory CD4+ T cells from PBMCs. Subset given: CD45RA-negative fraction. The receptors originated from a man younger than 35 in good health. Some clones in this sample may be carry-over from other donors' samples.

The rearrangement uses TRBV27 and TRBJ2-2; 7 bases fit TRBD2. Germline CDR1 MNHEY, CDR2 SMNVEV (reference sequence). CDR3 length: 15 amino acids. The trim removed 6 bases at V and 2 bases at J, leaving 6 bases unmatched. The CDR3 sequence: CASSQAGINTGELFF. CDR3 nucleotides: TGTGCCAGCAGCCAAGCGGGAATTAACACCGGGGAGCTGTTTTTT.

The rearrangement links TRBV9 to TRBJ1-4, with TRBD1 as a possible D gene (6 bases). This CDR3 has 15 amino acids. Looked up from germline, CDR1 is SGDLS and CDR2 is YYNGEE. Trimming removed 3 bases at V and 4 bases at J, with 13 bases between. DNA of the CDR3: TGTGCCAGCAGCGCACAGGGCCGGGATAATGAAAAACTGTTTTTT. Translation: CASSAQGRDNEKLFF.

Comments on this clone: The sample has other DNA sequences that encode this CDR3 too. This sequence joins TRBV7-3 and TRBJ1-1; D is unclear. Germline V lookup: CDR1 SGHTA, CDR2 FQGTGA. The CDR3 is made up of 13 amino acids. The V and J ends lost 5 bases and 2 bases respectively, with 9 bases between them. CDR3 DNA sequence: TGTGCCAGCAGCCCCCAGGCTAACACTGAAGCTTTCTTT. Protein sequence: CASSPQANTEAFF.

The CDR3 bases are TGTGCCAGCAGCGAAGGACAGACAGATACGCAGTATTTT. As protein: CASSEGQTDTQYF. The chain recombines TRBV5-6 with TRBJ2-3; TRBD1 is a possible D gene (6 bases). Germline assignment: CDR1 SGHDT and CDR2 YYEEEE. V dropped 4 bases and J dropped 3 bases, with 9 bases sitting between them. The CDR3 totals 13 residues.

The chain carries TRBV2 and TRBJ1-1; D uncertain. The germline CDR1 and CDR2 sequences are SNHLY and FYNNEI. Trimming stripped 7 bases from V and 3 bases from J, with 6 bases between. CDR3 length: 11 amino acids. The CDR3 loop is CASMAYTEAFF. The CDR3 DNA reads as TGTGCCAGCATGGCGTACACTGAAGCTTTCTTT.

The gene calls are TRBV27 and TRBJ2-3; D is ambiguous. V lost 1 base and J lost 9, with 14 bases in between. The CDR3 spans 14 residues. The germline V gene has CDR1 MNHEY and CDR2 SMNVEV (reference sequence). The CDR3 coding sequence is TGTGCCAGCAGTTTATTCCCAGATTTGGACACGCAGTATTTT. The encoded protein is CASSLFPDLDTQYF.

The rearrangement joins TRBV11-2 to TRBJ2-5, with TRBD2 identical over 8 bases. CDR3 size: 14 residues. The germline V gene encodes CDR1 SGHAT and CDR2 FQNNGV. Losses at the gene ends were 2 bases for V and 4 bases for J; bases not matched to a gene: 3. CDR3: CASSLRGGRETQYF. CDR3 coding DNA: TGTGCCAGCAGCTTACGCGGGGGGAGAGAGACCCAGTACTTC.

As to this clone: The sample carries other DNA sequences with the same CDR3. This chain joins TRBV5-1 and TRBJ2-5; 8 positions agree with TRBD1. The CDR3 is 15 residues long. The junction had 9 bases not matched to a gene; V was cut back by 4 bases and J by 4 bases. Germline values: CDR1 SGHRS, CDR2 YFSETQ. The CDR3 coding sequence is TGCGCCAGCAGCCCTGGACAGGGAAGGGGAGAGACCCAGTACTTC. Amino acid sequence: CASSPGQGRGETQYF.

This chain links TRBV29-1 with TRBJ2-1; perhaps D is TRBD1 or TRBD2 (5 bases each). The CDR3 has 13 amino acids. V lost 4 bases and J 9 bases, leaving 16 bases between the germline ends. Germline CDR1 is SQVTM and CDR2 is ANQGSEA. CDR3 sequence: CSVVGPDGTEQFF. Written as DNA, the CDR3 is TGCAGCGTTGTGGGACCCGACGGCACTGAGCAGTTCTTC.

This clone showed up just once. The rearrangement joins TRBV9 to TRBJ2-5, with 10 bases lining up with TRBD1. This CDR3 region has 15 residues. Germline loops: CDR1 SGDLS, CDR2 YYNGEE. J gave up 2 bases and V 4 bases, and 5 bases lay outside the gene matches. This CDR3 is CASSPRTGGQETQYF. CDR3 DNA sequence: TGTGCCAGCAGCCCAAGGACAGGGGGTCAAGAGACCCAGTACTTC.

The genes are TRBV7-2 and TRBJ2-2; D remains ambiguous. This CDR3 is built from 15 residues. Germline V CDR1 and CDR2: SGHTA, FQGNSA. Trimming left V 6 bases short and J 2 bases short, with 13 bases between. The CDR3 nucleotides are TGTGCCAGCAGGGTCCAGACTGATAACACCGGGGAGCTGTTTTTT. Translating gives CASRVQTDNTGELFF.

The chain recombines TRBV10-2 with TRBJ2-7; tentatively, D is TRBD2 (5 bases). CDR1 is WSHSY, CDR2 SAAADI, per germline. V shed 6 bases and J shed 0 bases, with 21 bases lying between them. This CDR3 spans 17 amino acids. CDR3 sequence: CASRPLTTRESSYEQYF. The CDR3 nucleotides are TGCGCCAGCAGACCCCTGACTACGCGCGAGAGCTCCTACGAGCAGTACTTC.

The genes are TRBV30 and TRBJ2-2, with D perhaps matching TRBD2 (5 bases). The CDR3 is made up of 16 amino acids. Germline loops: CDR1 GTSNPN, CDR2 SVGIG (reference sequence). Trimming shortened V by 3 bases and J by 0 bases, and 14 bases separated the two germline ends. The CDR3 sequence is CAWRPGGSANTGELFF. The CDR3 bases are TGTGCCTGGAGACCCGGCGGGTCCGCGAACACCGGGGAGCTGTTTTTT.

Concerning this clone itself: The DNA is left out, because the CDR3 cannot be placed on it with certainty; the CDR3 is given as TCRdb lists it. The rearrangement joins TRBV27 to TRBJ1-2. Germline V lookup: CDR1 MNHEY, CDR2 SMNVEV (reference sequence). Counting both end residues, the CDR3 totals 16 amino acids. CDR3 amino acids: CASSPFGAEPAGGYTF.

Note on this clone: Mismatch with germline at one junction end may stem from a read error. The chain combines TRBV5-3 with TRBJ2-5, with a weak D call TRBD1 (8 bases). TRBV5-3 is an ORF for which the function is uncertain. The CDR3 contains 14 residues. The CDR3 is CASSSGQGGETQYF. The DNA of the CDR3 is TGTGCCAGCAGCTCAGGACAGGGAGGGGAGACCCAGTACTTC.